This is a list of T cell receptor beta chains from one sample in a study of PD-L1 blockade in urothelial cancer. Libraries were prepared by immunoSEQ multiplex PCR; TCRdb keeps only in-frame clonotypes and omits some of them. The data hold about 69,000 clones, with 70% to 90% observed a single time. The specimen comprised PBMCs, sampled around atezolizumab (anti-PD-L1) treatment. The receptors come from a man aged 55 to 70 with urothelial cancer. The CDR3 runs from the conserved cysteine through the conserved F or W. The D gene is left open where the match is weak. Clone size appears in some rows only: once, few, many, or a class for an expanded clone.

NA TRBJ2-1 NA TRBV7-9 CASSSSGAFNEQFF TGTGCCAGCAGCTCCTCGGGTGCGTTCAATGAGCAGTTCTTC
NA TRBJ2-7 NA TRBV10-3 CAISESYGQKSEQYF TGTGCCATCAGTGAGTCTTACGGACAAAAGAGCGAGCAGTACTTC
NA TRBJ1-2 NA TRBV7-2 CASSPQTEIYGYTF TGTGCCAGCAGCCCACAGACGGAAATCTATGGCTACACCTTC
NA TRBJ2-5 TRBD1 TRBV25-1 CASSAYRGETQYF TGTGCCAGCAGTGCCTACAGGGGGGAGACCCAGTACTTC
NA TRBJ2-7 TRBD1 TRBV10-3 CAISADRGAYEQYF TGTGCCATCAGTGCGGACAGGGGTGCCTACGAGCAGTACTTC
once TRBJ1-1 NA TRBV18 CASSLRLRDMNTEAFF TGTGCCAGCTCACTACGCCTGAGGGACATGAACACTGAAGCTTTCTTT
NA TRBJ1-5 TRBD1 TRBV30 CAWSGTGALNQPQHF TGTGCCTGGAGTGGAACAGGGGCGCTGAATCAGCCCCAGCATTTT
NA TRBJ1-6 NA TRBV30 CAYRRGITSPYNSPLHF TGTGCCTACCGTAGGGGGATTACCAGCCCCTATAATTCACCCCTCCACTTT
NA TRBJ1-5 NA TRBV2 CASSAEGPFSNQPQHF TGTGCCAGTAGCGCGGAGGGTCCGTTTAGCAATCAGCCCCAGCATTTT
NA TRBJ2-7 TRBD2 TRBV28 CASSLWRTSGRYEQYF TGTGCCAGCAGTTTATGGAGGACTAGCGGGCGGTACGAGCAGTACTTC
NA TRBJ2-7 NA TRBV7-6 CASSLEQSSYEQYF TGTGCCAGCAGCTTAGAACAGTCCTCCTACGAGCAGTACTTC
NA TRBJ1-2 NA TRBV21-1 CASRGGQGIRTPYGYTF TGTGCCAGCAGGGGGGGACAGGGGATAAGGACCCCCTATGGCTACACCTTC
few TRBJ1-1 NA TRBV11-2 CASSLLPRTANTEAFF TGTGCCAGCAGCTTATTACCCCGGACAGCGAACACTGAAGCTTTCTTT
NA TRBJ2-5 TRBD1 TRBV11-2 CASSSRTGQETQYF TGTGCCAGCAGCTCTCGGACAGGGCAAGAGACCCAGTACTTC
NA TRBJ2-1 TRBD2 TRBV28 CASTGGGGSYNEQFF TGTGCCAGCACCGGGGGTGGCGGGAGCTACAATGAGCAGTTCTTC
few TRBJ2-7 NA TRBV29-1 CSVDARGTSYEQYF TGCAGCGTTGATGCAAGAGGGACATCCTACGAGCAGTACTTC
NA TRBJ1-1 NA TRBV7-8 CASSSEGGLNTEAFF TGTGCCAGCAGCTCGGAAGGCGGTCTGAACACTGAAGCTTTCTTT
NA TRBJ1-5 NA TRBV6-1 CASSDKGRAYSNQPQHF TGTGCCAGCAGTGATAAGGGGAGGGCATATAGCAATCAGCCCCAGCATTTT
NA TRBJ2-3 TRBD2 TRBV5-4 CASSLPSGVTDTQYF TGTGCCAGCAGCTTGCCTAGCGGAGTCACAGATACGCAGTATTTT
few TRBJ2-5 NA TRBV9 CASSVSGLMAETQYF TGTGCCAGCAGCGTATCGGGACTTATGGCGGAGACCCAGTACTTC
NA TRBJ2-1 NA TRBV2 CASRRGVGLEQFF TGTGCCAGCAGGCGGGGTGTGGGCCTTGAGCAGTTCTTC
NA TRBJ1-3 NA TRBV11-2 CASSLVRGSGNTIYF TGTGCCAGCAGCTTAGTCCGGGGCTCTGGAAACACCATATATTTT
NA TRBJ1-4 NA TRBV19 CASSWTAGDEKLFF TGTGCCAGTAGTTGGACCGCGGGAGATGAAAAACTGTTTTTT
NA TRBJ2-2 NA TRBV2 CASSDISGVVAGELFF TGTGCCAGCAGCGACATTAGCGGAGTGGTCGCCGGGGAGCTGTTTTTT
NA TRBJ1-3 NA TRBV15 CATSRSGTGNTIYF TGTGCCACCAGCAGATCGGGGACTGGAAACACCATATATTTT
NA TRBJ2-3 TRBD1 TRBV7-2 CASSLQGQGLGTDTQYF TGTGCCAGCAGCTTACAGGGACAGGGGTTGGGCACAGATACGCAGTATTTT
NA TRBJ1-2 NA TRBV9 CASSAAQGYGYTF TGTGCCAGCAGTGCCGCCCAGGGTTATGGCTACACCTTC
NA TRBJ1-4 TRBD1 TRBV5-4 CASSTPQGGNEKLFF TGTGCCAGCAGCACGCCCCAGGGGGGTAATGAAAAACTGTTTTTT
NA TRBJ2-5 NA TRBV6-6 CASARWEQTAQYF TGTGCCAGCGCTCGATGGGAGCAGACGGCCCAGTACTTC
NA TRBJ1-4 NA TRBV4-1 CASRSGGGTNEKLFF TGCGCCAGCAGGTCTGGCGGGGGAACTAATGAAAAACTGTTTTTT
once TRBJ2-3 TRBD2 TRBV9 CASSATGTSRDTQYF TGTGCCAGCAGCGCAACCGGGACTAGCCGAGATACGCAGTATTTT
NA TRBJ2-2 NA TRBV19 CASSMRRENTGELFF TGTGCCAGTAGTATGCGGCGGGAGAACACCGGGGAGCTGTTTTTT
NA TRBJ1-2 NA TRBV15 CATSRGAGSGYTF TGTGCCACCAGCAGAGGCGCCGGGTCTGGCTACACCTTC
few TRBJ2-7 TRBD1 TRBV4-1 CASSQDRGRFYEQYF TGCGCCAGCAGCCAAGACAGGGGGCGCTTCTACGAGCAGTACTTC
NA TRBJ1-2 NA TRBV15 CATSRPPGGFGYTF TGTGCCACCAGCAGACCCCCGGGGGGGTTCGGCTACACCTTC
NA TRBJ1-5 TRBD1 TRBV27 CASSLGQGSNQPQHF TGTGCCAGCAGTTTAGGACAGGGCAGCAATCAGCCCCAGCATTTT
NA TRBJ1-5 NA TRBV25-1 CASSERGFSNQPQHF TGTGCCAGCAGTGAAAGGGGTTTTAGCAATCAGCCCCAGCATTTT
NA TRBJ1-1 NA TRBV25-1 CASSALGAEAFF TGTGCCAGCAGTGCCCTGGGGGCCGAAGCTTTCTTT
NA TRBJ1-1 TRBD1 TRBV10-1 CASSENGAGGRWAFF TGCGCCAGCAGTGAGAATGGGGCAGGGGGCCGATGGGCTTTCTTT
NA TRBJ1-3 TRBD1 TRBV28 CASSRKSGGGNTIYF TGTGCCAGCAGCCGGAAGTCAGGGGGCGGAAACACCATATATTTT
NA TRBJ2-7 TRBD2 TRBV4-3 CASSQDGREGSSPTPQYF TGCGCCAGCAGCCAAGACGGACGGGAGGGATCTTCTCCTACGCCGCAGTACTTC
NA TRBJ2-2 NA TRBV9 CASRAPSTGELFF TGTGCCAGCAGAGCCCCAAGCACCGGGGAGCTGTTTTTT
NA TRBJ1-1 TRBD1 TRBV6-1 CASSETDRVEAFF TGTGCCAGCAGTGAAACAGACAGGGTTGAAGCTTTCTTT
NA TRBJ2-7 NA TRBV5-4 CASSLAGSSAYEQYF TGTGCCAGCAGCTTGGCAGGGTCATCGGCCTACGAGCAGTACTTC
NA TRBJ1-6 TRBD1 TRBV5-8 CASRSRDRGYNSPLHF TGTGCCAGCAGAAGTCGCGACAGGGGTTATAATTCACCCCTCCACTTT
NA TRBJ2-2 TRBD2 TRBV6-1 CASSEGTSGHTGELFF TGTGCCAGCAGTGAGGGGACTAGCGGCCACACCGGGGAGCTGTTTTTT
NA TRBJ2-2 TRBD1 TRBV6-5 CASSKDRGNTGELFF TGTGCCAGCAGTAAAGACAGGGGGAACACCGGGGAGCTGTTTTTT
NA TRBJ2-5 TRBD2 TRBV10-3 CAISRTSGSGQETQYF TGTGCCATCAGCCGGACTAGCGGGAGTGGGCAAGAGACCCAGTACTTC
NA TRBJ2-3 NA TRBV27 CASSFSGGAGTDTQYF TGTGCCAGCAGTTTTTCGGGGGGCGCGGGCACAGATACGCAGTATTTT